The rows below give T cell receptor beta chains drawn from one sample of a study of control samples from healthy donors and cancer patients. Here immunoSEQ multiplex PCR was the method, and the copy in TCRdb shows in-frame clones only, minus some. The sample has hundreds of thousands of clones; 75% to 95% are singletons. The sequenced sample was PBMCs. These receptors were taken from a man aged 40-49 years with head and neck cancer. CDR3s include the opening cysteine and the closing phenylalanine or tryptophan. The size entry is marked missing in some rows and otherwise reads once, few, many or a size class.

clone size: NA; CDR3 length: 15; V gene: TRBV29-1; CDR3 protein: CSPAGGTRTLYEQYF
clone size: NA; CDR3 length: 12; V gene: TRBV9; CDR3 protein: CASSSNAETQYF
clone size: few; CDR3 length: 17; V gene: TRBV9; CDR3 protein: CASSVPLAGGGYNEQFF
clone size: once; CDR3 length: 13; V gene: TRBV14; CDR3 protein: CASSPSGGAGYTF
clone size: NA; CDR3 length: 17; V gene: TRBV15; CDR3 protein: CATSRDTRLAGVGEQYF
clone size: NA; CDR3 length: 16; V gene: TRBV2; CDR3 protein: CASSERAGRRLHGYTF
clone size: once; CDR3 length: 15; V gene: TRBV19; CDR3 protein: CASSKDRVAFYGYTF
clone size: NA; CDR3 length: 12; V gene: TRBV7-2; CDR3 protein: CASSFPDRVLFF
clone size: few; CDR3 length: 19; V gene: TRBV9; CDR3 protein: CASSPRAQSEGPSGNTIYF
clone size: NA; CDR3 length: 14; V gene: TRBV5-1; CDR3 protein: CASSYRDSYNEQFF
clone size: NA; CDR3 length: 14; V gene: TRBV28; CDR3 protein: CASSPDRARQPQHF
clone size: once; CDR3 length: 12; V gene: TRBV4-3; CDR3 protein: CASGGGDSPLHF
clone size: few; CDR3 length: 19; V gene: TRBV5-1; CDR3 protein: CASSLPLAGGLLGADTQYF